The entry below gives a single T cell receptor beta chain sequence along with its context. Clones were sequenced by immunoSEQ multiplex PCR, and TCRdb holds only the in-frame ones, with some missing. The data show more than 7,000 clones, about 95% seen once. The data stem from a study of T cells in tumors and immune-related adverse events. Germline trimming cut 2 bases from V and 6 bases from J; bases unmatched to any gene: 6. Germline V gives CDR1 MGHRA, CDR2 YSYEKL. The CDR3 is 15 amino acids. This rearrangement joins TRBV4-1 to TRBJ2-3; 9 nucleotides match TRBD1. This TCR derives from a female donor with metastatic renal cell carcinoma. The sequencing used lymph node tissue, collected from a patient treated with anti-PD-1 therapy. The CDR3 nucleotides are TGCGCCAGCAGCCAATCTCCGACAGGGGGGGATACGCAGTATTTT. This sequence encodes CASSQSPTGGDTQYF.